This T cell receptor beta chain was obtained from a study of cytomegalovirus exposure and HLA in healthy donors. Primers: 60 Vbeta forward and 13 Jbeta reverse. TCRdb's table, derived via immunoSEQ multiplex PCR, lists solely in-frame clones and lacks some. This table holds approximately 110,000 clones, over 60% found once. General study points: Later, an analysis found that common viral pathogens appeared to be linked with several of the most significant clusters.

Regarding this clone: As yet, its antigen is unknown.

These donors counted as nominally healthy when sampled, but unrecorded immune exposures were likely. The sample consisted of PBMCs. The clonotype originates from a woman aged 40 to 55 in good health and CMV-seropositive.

The CDR3 protein is CASSSGGGGLYEQYF. The CDR3 region has the DNA TGTGCCAGCAGTTCCGGGGGGGGCGGTCTCTACGAGCAGTACTTC. This chain connects TRBV25-1 to TRBJ2-7; 8 bases agree with TRBD2. The V segment lost 5 bases and the J segment 3 bases; nucleotides outside the gene matches: 9. CDR1 is MGHDK and CDR2 is SYGVNS in the germline V gene. The CDR3 is 15 residues long.